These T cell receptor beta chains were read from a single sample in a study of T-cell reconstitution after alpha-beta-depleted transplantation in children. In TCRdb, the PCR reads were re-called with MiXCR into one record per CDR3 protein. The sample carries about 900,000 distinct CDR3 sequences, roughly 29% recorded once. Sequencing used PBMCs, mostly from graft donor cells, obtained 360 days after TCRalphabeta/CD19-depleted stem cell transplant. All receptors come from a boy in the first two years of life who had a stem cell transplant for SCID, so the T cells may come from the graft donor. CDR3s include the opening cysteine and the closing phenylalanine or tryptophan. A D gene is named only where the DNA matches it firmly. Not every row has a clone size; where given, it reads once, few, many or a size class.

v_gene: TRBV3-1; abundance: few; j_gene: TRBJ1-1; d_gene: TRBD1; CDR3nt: TGTGCCAGCAGCCAAGATCCGGGACAGTGGACTGAAGCTTTCTTT; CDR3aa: CASSQDPGQWTEAFF
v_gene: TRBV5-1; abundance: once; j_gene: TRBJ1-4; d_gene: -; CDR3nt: TGCGCCAGCAGCCCGACAGGACGATCTAATGAAAAACTGTTTTTT; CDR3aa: CASSPTGRSNEKLFF
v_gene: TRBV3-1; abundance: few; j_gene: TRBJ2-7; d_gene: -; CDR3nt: TGTGCCAGCAGCCAGGCGGACTTCTACGAGCAGTACTTC; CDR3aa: CASSQADFYEQYF
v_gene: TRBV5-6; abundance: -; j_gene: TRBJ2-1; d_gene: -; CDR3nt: TGTGCCAGCAGCTTGGAGGTGGGGCGAGTCCCTCATGAGCAGTTCTTC; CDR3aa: CASSLEVGRVPHEQFF
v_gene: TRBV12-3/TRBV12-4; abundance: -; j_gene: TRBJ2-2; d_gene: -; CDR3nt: TGTGCCAGCAGTTTAGCCCAGGGGGGGTCCGGGGAGCTGTTTTTT; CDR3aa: CASSLAQGGSGELFF
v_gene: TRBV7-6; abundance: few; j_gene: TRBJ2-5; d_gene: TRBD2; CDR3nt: TGTGCCAGCAGCTTAGTAGGCGGGGGGGCGGTGGAGACCCAGTACTTC; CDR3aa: CASSLVGGGAVETQYF
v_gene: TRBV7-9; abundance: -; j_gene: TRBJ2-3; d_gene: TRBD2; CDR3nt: TGTGCCAGCAGCTTAGGATGGACTAGCGCCGGCACAGATACGCAGTATTTT; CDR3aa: CASSLGWTSAGTDTQYF
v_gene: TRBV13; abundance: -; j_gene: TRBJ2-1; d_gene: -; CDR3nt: TGTGCCAGCAGCTTAGTCGCGGTTGGGGTATACAATGAGCAGTTCTTC; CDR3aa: CASSLVAVGVYNEQFF
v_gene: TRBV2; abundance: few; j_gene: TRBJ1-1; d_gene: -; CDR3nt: TGTGCCAGCAGTGGCAAGGGGAACACTGAAGCTTTCTTT; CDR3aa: CASSGKGNTEAFF
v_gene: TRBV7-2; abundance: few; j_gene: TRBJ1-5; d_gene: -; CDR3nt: TGTGCCAGCAGCTTAACTCTGGGTCGGGGCAATCAGCCCCAGCATTTT; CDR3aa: CASSLTLGRGNQPQHF
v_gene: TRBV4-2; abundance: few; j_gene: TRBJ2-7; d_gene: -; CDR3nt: TGTGCCAGCAGCCAAGAGCGGCAGGGGATGAATCTCGGCTACGAGCAGTACTTC; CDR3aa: CASSQERQGMNLGYEQYF
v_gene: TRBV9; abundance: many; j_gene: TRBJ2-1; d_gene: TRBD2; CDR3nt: TGTGCCAGCAGCGTAGATGGGGAGGGCTCCTACAATGAGCAGTTCTTC; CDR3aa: CASSVDGEGSYNEQFF
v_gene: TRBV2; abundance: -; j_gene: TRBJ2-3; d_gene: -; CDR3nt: TGTGCCAGCAGTGGAATGGGACTTCGCACAGATACGCAGTATTTT; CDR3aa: CASSGMGLRTDTQYF
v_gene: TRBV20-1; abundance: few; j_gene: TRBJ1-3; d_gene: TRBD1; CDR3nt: TGCAGTGCTCGAAGGGACAGGGCTGGAAACACCATATATTTT; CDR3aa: CSARRDRAGNTIYF
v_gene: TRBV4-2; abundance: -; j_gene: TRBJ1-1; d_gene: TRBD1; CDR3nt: TGTGCCAGCAGCCAAGATAAGACAGGGGGATTTGAAGCTTTCTTT; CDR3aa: CASSQDKTGGFEAFF
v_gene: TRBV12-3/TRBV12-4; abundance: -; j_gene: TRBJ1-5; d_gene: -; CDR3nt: TGTGCCAGCAGTGTGGACGGGGCAATTCCTGCTGATTTT; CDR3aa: CASSVDGAIPADF
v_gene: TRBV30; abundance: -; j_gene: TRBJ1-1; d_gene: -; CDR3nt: TGTGCCTGGAGGTGGGGGGCGTCCGTCACTGAAGCTTTCTTT; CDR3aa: CAWRWGASVTEAFF
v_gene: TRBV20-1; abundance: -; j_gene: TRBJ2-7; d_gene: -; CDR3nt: TGCAGTGCTAGCAGACAACTAGTAAACTACGAGCAGTACTTC; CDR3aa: CSASRQLVNYEQYF
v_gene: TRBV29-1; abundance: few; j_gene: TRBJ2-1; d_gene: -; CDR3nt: TGCAGCGTTGTTTGCCCAAATTCCGAGCAGTTCTTC; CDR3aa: CSVVCPNSEQFF
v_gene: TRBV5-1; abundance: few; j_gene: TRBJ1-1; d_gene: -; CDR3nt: TGCGCCAGCAGCTTGGCGCCCTACAACACTGAAGCTTTCTTT; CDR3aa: CASSLAPYNTEAFF
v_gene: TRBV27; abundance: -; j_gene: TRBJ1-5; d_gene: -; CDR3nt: TGTGCCAGCAGTCCGGGCCTCCCTAGCAATCAGCCCCAGCATTTT; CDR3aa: CASSPGLPSNQPQHF
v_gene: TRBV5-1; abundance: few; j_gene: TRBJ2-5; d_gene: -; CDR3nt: TGCGCCAGCAGGCCTACTTCCGGGACTTTCGTTGAGACCCAGTACTTC; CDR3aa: CASRPTSGTFVETQYF
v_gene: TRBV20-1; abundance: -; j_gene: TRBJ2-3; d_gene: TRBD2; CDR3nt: TGCAGTGCTAGTTCCCGGACTAGCGATAAAGATACGCAGTATTTT; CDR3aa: CSASSRTSDKDTQYF
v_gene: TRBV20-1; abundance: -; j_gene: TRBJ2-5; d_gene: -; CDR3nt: TGCAGATTCGGGCTTACCCGGGTAACCCGGGAGACCCAGTACTTC; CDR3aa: CRFGLTRVTRETQYF
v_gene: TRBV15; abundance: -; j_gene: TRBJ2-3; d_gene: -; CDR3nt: TGTGCCACCAGCAGAGATTTTTCCCGTGGAGATACGCAGTATTTT; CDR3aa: CATSRDFSRGDTQYF
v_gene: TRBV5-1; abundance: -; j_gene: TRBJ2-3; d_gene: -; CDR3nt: TGCGCCAGCAGCTTCTGGTTCACAGATACGCAGTATTTT; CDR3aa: CASSFWFTDTQYF
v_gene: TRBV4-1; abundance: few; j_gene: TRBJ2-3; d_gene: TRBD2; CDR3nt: TGCGCCAGCAGCCTCAACCCACAGCGGGGTGGCACAGATACGCAGTATTTT; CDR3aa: CASSLNPQRGGTDTQYF
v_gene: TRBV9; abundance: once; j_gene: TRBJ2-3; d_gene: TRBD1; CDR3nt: TGTGCCAGCAGCCCAGACGCCAGACAGGGGGATACGCAGTATTTT; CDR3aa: CASSPDARQGDTQYF
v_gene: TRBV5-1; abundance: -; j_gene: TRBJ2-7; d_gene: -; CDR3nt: TGCGCCAGCACCCCCTTCCTTGGCGTAACCTACGAGCAGTACTTC; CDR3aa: CASTPFLGVTYEQYF
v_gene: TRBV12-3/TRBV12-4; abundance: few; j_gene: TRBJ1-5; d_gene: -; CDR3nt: TGTGCCAGCAGTTTTCCAGGGATGGGCAATCAGCCCCAGCATTTT; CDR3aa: CASSFPGMGNQPQHF
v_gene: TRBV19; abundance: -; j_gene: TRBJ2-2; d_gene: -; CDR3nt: TGTGCCAGTAGTATATACCGCACGCGGGGGCCGGAGCTGTTTTTT; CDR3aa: CASSIYRTRGPELFF
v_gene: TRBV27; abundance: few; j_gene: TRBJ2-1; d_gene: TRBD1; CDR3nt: TGTGCCAGCAGTAGCACAGGGGGCGCTCACAATGAGCAGTTCTTC; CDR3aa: CASSSTGGAHNEQFF
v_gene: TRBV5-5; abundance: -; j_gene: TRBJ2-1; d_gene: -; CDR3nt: TGTGCCAGCGCGGACGGGCACTACAATGAGCAGTTCTTC; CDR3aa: CASADGHYNEQFF
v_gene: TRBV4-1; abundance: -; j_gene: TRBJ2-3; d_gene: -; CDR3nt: TGCGCCAGCAGCCAAGGCGGGGCGCCGGGGACAGATACGCAGTATTTT; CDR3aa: CASSQGGAPGTDTQYF
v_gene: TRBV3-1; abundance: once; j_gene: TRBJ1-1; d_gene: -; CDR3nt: TGTGCCAGCAGCCATCCTACGGGGACTGAAGCTTTCTTT; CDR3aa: CASSHPTGTEAFF
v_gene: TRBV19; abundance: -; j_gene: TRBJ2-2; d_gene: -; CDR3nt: TGTGCCAGTCGACGTACCGGGACCCAGAACACCGGGGAGCTGTTTTTT; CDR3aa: CASRRTGTQNTGELFF
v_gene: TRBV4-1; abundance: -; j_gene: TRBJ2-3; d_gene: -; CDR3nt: TGCGCCAGCAGCCAAGTACCAAGCCTCCACACAGATACGCAGTATTTT; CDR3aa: CASSQVPSLHTDTQYF
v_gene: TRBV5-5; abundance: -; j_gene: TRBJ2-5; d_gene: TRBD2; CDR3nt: TGTGCCAGCAGCGTGATAGCGGGGAAAGAGACCCAGTACTTC; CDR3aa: CASSVIAGKETQYF
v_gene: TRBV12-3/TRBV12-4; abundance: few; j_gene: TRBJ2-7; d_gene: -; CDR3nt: TGTGCCAGCAGTATGGACAGTGTCTCCTACGAGCAGTACTTC; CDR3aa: CASSMDSVSYEQYF
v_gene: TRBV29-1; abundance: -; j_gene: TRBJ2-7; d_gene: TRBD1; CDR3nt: TGCAGCGTTGAAGATAACAGGGGAAAAGAGCAGTACTTC; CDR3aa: CSVEDNRGKEQYF
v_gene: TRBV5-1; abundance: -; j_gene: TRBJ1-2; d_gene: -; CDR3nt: TGCGCCAGCAGCTTAAGGCCAGGGCTTCGCTATGGCTACACCTTC; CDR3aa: CASSLRPGLRYGYTF
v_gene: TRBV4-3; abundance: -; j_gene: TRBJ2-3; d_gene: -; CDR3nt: TGCGCCAGCAGCCAATACCAGGCCCCCTACGCAGATACGCAGTATTTT; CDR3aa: CASSQYQAPYADTQYF
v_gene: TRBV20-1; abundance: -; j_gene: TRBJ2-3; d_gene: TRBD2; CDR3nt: TGCAGTGCCTACCACCTAGCGGGGGGCTTCACAGATACGCAGTATTTT; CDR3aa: CSAYHLAGGFTDTQYF
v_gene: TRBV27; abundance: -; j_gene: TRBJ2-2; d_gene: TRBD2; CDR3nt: TGTGCCAGCAAGTGGCGGGGGGACCACAGGAACACCGGGGAGCTGTTTTTT; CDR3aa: CASKWRGDHRNTGELFF
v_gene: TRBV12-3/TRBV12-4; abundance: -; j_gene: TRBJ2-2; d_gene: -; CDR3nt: TGTGCAGTCAGAGGGCCGCCTAACACCGGGGAGCTGTTTTTT; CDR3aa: CAVRGPPNTGELFF
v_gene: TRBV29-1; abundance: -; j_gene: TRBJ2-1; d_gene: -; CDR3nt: TGCAGCGTTGCCCCACAGGGTAAAACATTCAATGAGCAGTTCTTC; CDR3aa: CSVAPQGKTFNEQFF
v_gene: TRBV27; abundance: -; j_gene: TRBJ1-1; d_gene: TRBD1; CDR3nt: TGTGCCAGCAGTTTAAGACAGGGGCGAGAAACTGAAGCTTTCTTT; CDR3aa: CASSLRQGRETEAFF
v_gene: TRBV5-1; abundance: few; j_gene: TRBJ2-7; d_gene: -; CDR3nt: TGCGCCAGCAGGACAACCCTAGGGTCCTACGAGCAGTACTTC; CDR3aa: CASRTTLGSYEQYF
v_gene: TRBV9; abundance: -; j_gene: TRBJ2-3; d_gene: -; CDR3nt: TGTGCCAGCAGCGTAGTAGAGGGTTCGGCCACAGATACGCAGTATTTT; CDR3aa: CASSVVEGSATDTQYF
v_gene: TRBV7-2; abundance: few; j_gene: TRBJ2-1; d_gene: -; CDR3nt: TGTGCCAGCAGCTTATGGGTAGGGGCCGACAATGAGCAGTTCTTC; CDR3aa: CASSLWVGADNEQFF
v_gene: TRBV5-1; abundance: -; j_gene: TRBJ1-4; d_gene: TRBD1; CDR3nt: TGCGCCAGCAGCTTGGGTGGACAGGCCATTTTTGAAAAACTGTTTTTT; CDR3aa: CASSLGGQAIFEKLFF
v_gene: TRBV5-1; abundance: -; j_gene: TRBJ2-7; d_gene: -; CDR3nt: TGCGCCAGCAGCCCAACCAACCCGGGGTTGGGACACTACGAGCAGTACTTC; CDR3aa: CASSPTNPGLGHYEQYF
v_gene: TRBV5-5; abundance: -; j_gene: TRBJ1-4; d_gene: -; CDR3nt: TGTGCCAGCAGCTGGACGGAATGGGCAACTAATGAAAAACTGTTTTTT; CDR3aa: CASSWTEWATNEKLFF
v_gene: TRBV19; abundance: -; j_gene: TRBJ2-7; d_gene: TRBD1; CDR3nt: TGTGCCAGTAGAAGGCAGGGGGAGTCCTACGAGCAGTACTTC; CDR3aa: CASRRQGESYEQYF